These T cell receptor beta chains were read from a single sample in a study of PD-L1 blockade in urothelial cancer. Only in-frame clones appear in the TCRdb table, and some are missing; sequencing was by immunoSEQ multiplex PCR. Of roughly 87,000 clones listed, more than 80% are singletons. Sequencing used PBMCs, obtained around atezolizumab (anti-PD-L1) treatment. Source of these receptors: a woman over 75 with urothelial cancer. CDR3s include the opening cysteine and the closing phenylalanine or tryptophan. The order of the fields is CDR3 protein, CDR3 DNA, J gene, clone size, V gene, D gene. The D gene is left open where the match is weak. A clone size is listed for some rows: how often the clone was seen (once, few, many), or a class if it is expanded.

CDR3: CASSYSFGNEQFF; DNA: TGTGCCAGCAGTTACTCCTTCGGCAATGAGCAGTTCTTC; J: TRBJ2-1; size: -; V: TRBV7-9; D: -
CDR3: CASSDHSPETQYF; DNA: TGTGCCAGCAGTGATCACAGCCCAGAGACCCAGTACTTC; J: TRBJ2-5; size: -; V: TRBV2; D: -
CDR3: CASSERTSTNGELFF; DNA: TGTGCCAGCAGTGAAAGGACTAGCACGAACGGGGAGCTGTTTTTT; J: TRBJ2-2; size: -; V: TRBV2; D: TRBD2
CDR3: CASSPGLARETQYF; DNA: TGTGCCAGCTCACCAGGACTAGCGAGGGAGACCCAGTACTTC; J: TRBJ2-5; size: once; V: TRBV18; D: TRBD2
CDR3: CASSLVWAKGPNTEAFF; DNA: TGTGCCAGCAGTTTAGTTTGGGCAAAAGGCCCCAACACTGAAGCTTTCTTT; J: TRBJ1-1; size: once; V: TRBV28; D: -
CDR3: CASSSQATSTDTQYF; DNA: TGCGCCAGCAGCTCTCAGGCAACTAGCACAGATACGCAGTATTTT; J: TRBJ2-3; size: -; V: TRBV5-1; D: -
CDR3: CASSPPTKQAYSGNTIYF; DNA: TGTGCCAGCTCACCACCTACAAAGCAGGCCTACTCTGGAAACACCATATATTTT; J: TRBJ1-3; size: once; V: TRBV18; D: -
CDR3: CASSVGQGGDTEAFF; DNA: TGTGCCAGCAGTGTGGGACAGGGCGGGGACACTGAAGCTTTCTTT; J: TRBJ1-1; size: -; V: TRBV2; D: TRBD1
CDR3: CASSGRGRLGTEAFF; DNA: TGTGCCAGCAGTGGCCGGGGGAGGCTCGGCACTGAAGCTTTCTTT; J: TRBJ1-1; size: -; V: TRBV25-1; D: -
CDR3: CASSLVGSVTTGELFF; DNA: TGTGCCAGCAGCTTAGTTGGGAGTGTAACCACCGGGGAGCTGTTTTTT; J: TRBJ2-2; size: -; V: TRBV7-8; D: -